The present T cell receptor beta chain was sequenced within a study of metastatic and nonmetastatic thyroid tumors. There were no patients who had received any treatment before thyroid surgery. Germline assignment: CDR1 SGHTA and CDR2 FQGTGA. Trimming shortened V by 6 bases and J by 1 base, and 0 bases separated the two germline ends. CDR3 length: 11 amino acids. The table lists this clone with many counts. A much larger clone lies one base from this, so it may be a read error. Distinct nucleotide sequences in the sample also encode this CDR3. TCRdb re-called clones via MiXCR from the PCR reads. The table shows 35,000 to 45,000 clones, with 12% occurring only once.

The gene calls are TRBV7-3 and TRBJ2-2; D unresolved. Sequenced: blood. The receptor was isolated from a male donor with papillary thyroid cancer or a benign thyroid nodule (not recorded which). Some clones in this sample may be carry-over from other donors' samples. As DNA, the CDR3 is TGTGCCAGCAGGAACACCGGGGAGCTGTTTTTT. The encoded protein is CASRNTGELFF.